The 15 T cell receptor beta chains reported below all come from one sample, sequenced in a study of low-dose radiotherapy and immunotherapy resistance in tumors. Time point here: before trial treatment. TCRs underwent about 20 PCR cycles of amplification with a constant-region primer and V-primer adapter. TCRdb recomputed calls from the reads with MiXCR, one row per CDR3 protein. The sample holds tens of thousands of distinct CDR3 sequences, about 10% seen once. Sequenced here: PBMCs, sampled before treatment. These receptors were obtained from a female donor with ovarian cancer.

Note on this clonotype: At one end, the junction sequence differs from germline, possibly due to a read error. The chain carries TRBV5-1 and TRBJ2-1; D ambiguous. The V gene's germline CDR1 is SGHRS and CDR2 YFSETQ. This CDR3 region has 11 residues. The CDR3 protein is CGSSLVGEQFF. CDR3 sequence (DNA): TGTGGCAGCAGCTTGGTGGGTGAGCAGTTCTTC.

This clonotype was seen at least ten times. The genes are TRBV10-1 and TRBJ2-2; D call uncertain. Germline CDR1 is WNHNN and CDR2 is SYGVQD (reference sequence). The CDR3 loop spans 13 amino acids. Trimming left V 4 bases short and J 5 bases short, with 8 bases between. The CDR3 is CASSVKATGELFF. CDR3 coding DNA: TGCGCCAGCAGTGTAAAGGCGACCGGGGAGCTGTTTTTT.

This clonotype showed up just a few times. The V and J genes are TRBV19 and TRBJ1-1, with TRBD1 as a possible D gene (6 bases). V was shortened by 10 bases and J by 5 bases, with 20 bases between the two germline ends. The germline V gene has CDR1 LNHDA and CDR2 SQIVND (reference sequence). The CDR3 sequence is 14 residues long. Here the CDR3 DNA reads TGTGCCACCCAAGGGGGGGGCGGTCGGACTGAAGCTTTCTTT. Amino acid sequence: CATQGGGGRTEAFF.

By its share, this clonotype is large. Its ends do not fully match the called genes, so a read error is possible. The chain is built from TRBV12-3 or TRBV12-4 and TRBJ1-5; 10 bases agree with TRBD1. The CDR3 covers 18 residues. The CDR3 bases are TGTGCCAGCAGCTTAGCGGGACAGGGGAGGGTAGGCAATCAGCCCCAGCATTTT. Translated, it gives CASSLAGQGRVGNQPQHF.

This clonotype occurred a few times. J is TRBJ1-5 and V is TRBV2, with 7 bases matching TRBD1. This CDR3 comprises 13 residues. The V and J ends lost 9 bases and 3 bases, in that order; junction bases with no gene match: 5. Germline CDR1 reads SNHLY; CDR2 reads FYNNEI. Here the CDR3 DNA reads TGTGCCAGTAGAACAGGGGACAATCAGCCCCAGCATTTT. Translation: CASRTGDNQPQHF.

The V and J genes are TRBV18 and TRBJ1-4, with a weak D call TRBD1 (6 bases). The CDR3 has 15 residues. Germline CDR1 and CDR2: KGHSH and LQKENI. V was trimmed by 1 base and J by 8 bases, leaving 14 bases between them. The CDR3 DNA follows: TGTGCCAGCTCACCACGCAGCACCCAGGGGGAAAAACTGTTTTTT. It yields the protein CASSPRSTQGEKLFF.

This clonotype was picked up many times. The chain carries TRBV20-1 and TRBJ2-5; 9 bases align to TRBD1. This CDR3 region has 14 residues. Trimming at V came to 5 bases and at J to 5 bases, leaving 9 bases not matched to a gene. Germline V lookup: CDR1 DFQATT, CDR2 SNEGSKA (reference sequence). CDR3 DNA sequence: TGCAGTGCTTTGCCGGGACAGGGTGGGGAGACCCAGTACTTC. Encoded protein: CSALPGQGGETQYF.

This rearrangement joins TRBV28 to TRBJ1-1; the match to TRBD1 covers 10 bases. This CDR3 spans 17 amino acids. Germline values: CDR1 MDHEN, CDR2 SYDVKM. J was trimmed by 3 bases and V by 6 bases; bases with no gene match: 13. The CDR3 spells CASRRRDRGRRDTEAFF. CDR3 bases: TGTGCCAGCAGACGCCGGGACAGGGGACGACGAGACACTGAAGCTTTCTTT.

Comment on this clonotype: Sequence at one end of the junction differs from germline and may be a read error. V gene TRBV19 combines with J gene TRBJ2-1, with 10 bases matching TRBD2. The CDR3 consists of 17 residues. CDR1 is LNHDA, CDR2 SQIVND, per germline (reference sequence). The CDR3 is CASSILASGSQRNEQFF. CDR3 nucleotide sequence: TGTGCCAGTAGTATCCTCGCTAGCGGGAGCCAGCGCAATGAGCAATTCTTC.

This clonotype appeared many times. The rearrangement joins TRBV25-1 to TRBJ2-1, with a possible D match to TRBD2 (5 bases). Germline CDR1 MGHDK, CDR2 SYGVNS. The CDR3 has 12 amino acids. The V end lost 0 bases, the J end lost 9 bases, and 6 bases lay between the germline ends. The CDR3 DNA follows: TGTGCCAGCAGTGAATATGGAGGTGAGCAGTTCTTC. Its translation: CASSEYGGEQFF.

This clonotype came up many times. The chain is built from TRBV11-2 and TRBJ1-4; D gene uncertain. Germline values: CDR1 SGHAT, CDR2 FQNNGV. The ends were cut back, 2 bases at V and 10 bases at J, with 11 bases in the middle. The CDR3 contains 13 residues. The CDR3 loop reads CASSLITRTKLFF. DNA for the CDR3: TGTGCCAGCAGCTTAATCACGCGTACAAAACTGTTTTTT.

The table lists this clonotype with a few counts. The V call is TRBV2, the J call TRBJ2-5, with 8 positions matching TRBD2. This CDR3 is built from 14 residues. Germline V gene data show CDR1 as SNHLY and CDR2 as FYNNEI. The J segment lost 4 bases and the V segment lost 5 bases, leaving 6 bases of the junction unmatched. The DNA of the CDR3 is TGTGCCAGCAGTTCCGGACTAGCTTCAGAGACCCAGTACTTC. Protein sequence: CASSSGLASETQYF.

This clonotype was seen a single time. The CDR3, as DNA: TGTGCCAGCTCACCCCAAATGCGGGGGAGGAGCGCAGATACGCAGTATTTT. Its protein product is CASSPQMRGRSADTQYF. The chain uses TRBV18 and TRBJ2-3, with 7 bases matching TRBD2. Per the germline V gene, CDR1 is KGHSH and CDR2 is LQKENI. After removal of 3 bases from V and 4 bases from J, the junction contained 13 bases not matched to a gene. The CDR3 totals 17 residues.

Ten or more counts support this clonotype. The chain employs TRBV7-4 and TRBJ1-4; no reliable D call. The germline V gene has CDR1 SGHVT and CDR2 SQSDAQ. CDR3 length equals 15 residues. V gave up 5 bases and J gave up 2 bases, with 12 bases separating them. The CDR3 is CASSREQPTNEKLFF. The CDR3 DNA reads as TGTGCCAGCAGCCGGGAGCAGCCCACTAATGAAAAACTGTTTTTT.

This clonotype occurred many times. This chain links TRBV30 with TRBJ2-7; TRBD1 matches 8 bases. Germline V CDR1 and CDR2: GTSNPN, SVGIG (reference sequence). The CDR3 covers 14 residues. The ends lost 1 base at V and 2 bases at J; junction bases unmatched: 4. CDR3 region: CAWSATGAAYEQYF. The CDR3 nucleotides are TGTGCCTGGAGTGCGACAGGGGCCGCCTACGAGCAGTACTTC.